This T cell receptor (beta chain) was captured by sequencing in a study of beta chain features in type 1 diabetes. Study-wide findings and caveats: Within the patient group, naive, central memory and Treg TCRB repertoires appeared more similar to each other than within healthy donors. Patients and controls would share equally any PCR tilt toward shorter templates.

Germline values: CDR1 SEHNR, CDR2 FQNEAQ (reference sequence). Between the trimmed V and J ends, which lost 7 bases and 7 bases, there was a span of 10 bases. The length of the CDR3 is 11 residues. This clone was recorded a few times. Its antigen is unidentified. Since all of the isolated RNA was reverse transcribed, expressed TCRB transcripts were what got sequenced. TCRdb keeps only in-frame clones here, not all; method: immunoSEQ multiplex PCR. The table shows 360,000 or so clones, with around 20% occurring only once. J is TRBJ1-1 and V is TRBV7-9, with D possibly matching TRBD1 (5 bases). The receptor was derived from a woman aged 18-29 years in good health. Sequencing was performed on naive CD4+ T cells from blood. The CDR3 reads CASTLGREAFF. CDR3 coding DNA: TGTGCCAGCACCTTGGGGCGTGAAGCTTTCTTT.